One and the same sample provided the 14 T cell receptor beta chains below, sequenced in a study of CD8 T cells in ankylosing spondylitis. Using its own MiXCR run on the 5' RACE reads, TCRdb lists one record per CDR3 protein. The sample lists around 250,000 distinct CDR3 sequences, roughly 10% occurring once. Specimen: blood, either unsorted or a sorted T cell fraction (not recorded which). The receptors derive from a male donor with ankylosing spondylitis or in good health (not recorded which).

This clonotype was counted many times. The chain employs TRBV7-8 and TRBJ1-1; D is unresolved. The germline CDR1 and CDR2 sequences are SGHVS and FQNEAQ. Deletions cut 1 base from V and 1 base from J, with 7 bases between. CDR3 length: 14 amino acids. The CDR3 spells CASSLGERNTEAFF. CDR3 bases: TGTGCCAGCAGCTTAGGGGAGAGGAACACTGAAGCTTTCTTT.

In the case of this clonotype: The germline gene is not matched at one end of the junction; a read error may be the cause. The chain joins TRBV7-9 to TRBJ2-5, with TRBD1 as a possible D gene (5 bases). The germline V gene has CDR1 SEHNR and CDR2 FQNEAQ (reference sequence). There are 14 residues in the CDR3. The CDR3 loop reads CANSLFSGQETQYF. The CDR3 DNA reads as TGTGCCAACAGCTTATTCTCAGGGCAAGAGACCCAGTACTTC.

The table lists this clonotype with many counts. The CDR3 DNA reads TGCAGTGCCGTGGACAGGGGCTCTGGAAACACCATATATTTT. Translation gives CSAVDRGSGNTIYF. The V and J genes are TRBV20-1 and TRBJ1-3, with TRBD1 matching over 9 bases. The V segment lost 6 bases and the J segment 0 bases; nucleotides outside the gene matches: 3. Germline loops: CDR1 DFQATT, CDR2 SNEGSKA (reference sequence). There are 14 residues in the CDR3.

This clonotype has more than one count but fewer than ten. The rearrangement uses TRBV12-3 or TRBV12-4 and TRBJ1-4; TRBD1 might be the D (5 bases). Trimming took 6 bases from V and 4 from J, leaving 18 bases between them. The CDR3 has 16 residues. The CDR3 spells CASRAPGRRVNEKLFF. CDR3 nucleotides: TGTGCCAGCAGGGCTCCGGGACGGAGGGTTAATGAAAAACTGTTTTTT.

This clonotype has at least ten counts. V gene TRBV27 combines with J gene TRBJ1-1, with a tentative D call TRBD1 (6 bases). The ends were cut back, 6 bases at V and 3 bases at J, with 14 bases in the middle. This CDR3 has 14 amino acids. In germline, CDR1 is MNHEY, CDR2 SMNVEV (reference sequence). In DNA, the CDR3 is TGTGCCAGCAGACCATGGGACACCGACACTGAAGCTTTCTTT. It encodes CASRPWDTDTEAFF.

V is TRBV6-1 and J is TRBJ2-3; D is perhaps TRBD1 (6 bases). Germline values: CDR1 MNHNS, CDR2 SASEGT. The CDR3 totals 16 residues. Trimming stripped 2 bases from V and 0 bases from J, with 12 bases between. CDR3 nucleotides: TGTGCCAGCAGTGAAAACAGGGTAAAGAGCACAGATACGCAGTATTTT. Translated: CASSENRVKSTDTQYF.

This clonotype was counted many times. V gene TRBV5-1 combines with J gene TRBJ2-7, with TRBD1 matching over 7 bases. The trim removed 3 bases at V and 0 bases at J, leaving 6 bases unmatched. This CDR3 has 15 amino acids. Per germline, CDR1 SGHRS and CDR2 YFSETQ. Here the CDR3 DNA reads TGCGCCAGCAGCTCCTTACAGGGGACCTCCTACGAGCAGTACTTC. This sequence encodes CASSSLQGTSYEQYF.

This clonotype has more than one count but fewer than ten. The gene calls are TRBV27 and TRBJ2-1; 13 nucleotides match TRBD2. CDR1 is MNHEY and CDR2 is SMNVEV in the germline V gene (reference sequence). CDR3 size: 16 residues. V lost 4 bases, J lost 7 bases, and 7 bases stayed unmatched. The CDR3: CASSSLTSGGGNEQFF. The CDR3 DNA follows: TGTGCCAGCAGTTCTCTCACTAGCGGGGGGGGGAATGAGCAGTTCTTC.

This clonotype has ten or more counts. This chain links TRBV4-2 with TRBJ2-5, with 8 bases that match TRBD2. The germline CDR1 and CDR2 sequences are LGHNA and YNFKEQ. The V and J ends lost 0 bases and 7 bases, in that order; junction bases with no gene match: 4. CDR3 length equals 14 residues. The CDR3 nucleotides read TGTGCCAGCAGCCAAGATAGCGGGGTAGGGACCCAGTACTTC. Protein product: CASSQDSGVGTQYF.

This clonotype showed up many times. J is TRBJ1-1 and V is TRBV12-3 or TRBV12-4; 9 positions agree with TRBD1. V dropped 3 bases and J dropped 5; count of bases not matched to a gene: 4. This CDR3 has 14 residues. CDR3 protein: CASSLGTGITEAFF. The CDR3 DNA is TGTGCCAGCAGTTTGGGGACAGGGATAACTGAAGCTTTCTTT.

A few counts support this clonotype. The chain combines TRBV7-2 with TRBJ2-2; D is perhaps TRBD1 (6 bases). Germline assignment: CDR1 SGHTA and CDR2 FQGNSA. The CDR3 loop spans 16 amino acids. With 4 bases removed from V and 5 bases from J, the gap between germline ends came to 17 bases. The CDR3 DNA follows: TGTGCCAGCAGCTCCCGGACAGCGTACGGGACCGGGGAGCTGTTTTTT. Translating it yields CASSSRTAYGTGELFF.

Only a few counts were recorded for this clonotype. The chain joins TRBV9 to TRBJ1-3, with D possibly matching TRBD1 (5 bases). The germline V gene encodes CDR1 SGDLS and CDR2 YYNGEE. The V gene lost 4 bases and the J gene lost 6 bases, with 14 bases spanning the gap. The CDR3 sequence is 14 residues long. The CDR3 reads CASSTPREENTIYF. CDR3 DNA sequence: TGTGCCAGCAGCACTCCCAGGGAGGAAAACACCATATATTTT.

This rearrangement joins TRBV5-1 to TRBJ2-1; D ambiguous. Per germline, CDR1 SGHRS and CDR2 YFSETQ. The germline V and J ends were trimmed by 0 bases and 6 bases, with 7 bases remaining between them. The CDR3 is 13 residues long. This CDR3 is CASSLEVGNEQFF. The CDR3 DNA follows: TGCGCCAGCAGCTTGGAGGTCGGCAATGAGCAGTTCTTC.

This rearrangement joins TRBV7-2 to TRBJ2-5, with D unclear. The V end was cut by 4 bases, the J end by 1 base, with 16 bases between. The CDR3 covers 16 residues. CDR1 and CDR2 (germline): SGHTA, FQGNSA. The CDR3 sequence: CASSSGYLRAQETQYF. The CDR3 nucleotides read TGTGCCAGCAGCTCCGGATACCTTCGGGCCCAAGAGACCCAGTACTTC.